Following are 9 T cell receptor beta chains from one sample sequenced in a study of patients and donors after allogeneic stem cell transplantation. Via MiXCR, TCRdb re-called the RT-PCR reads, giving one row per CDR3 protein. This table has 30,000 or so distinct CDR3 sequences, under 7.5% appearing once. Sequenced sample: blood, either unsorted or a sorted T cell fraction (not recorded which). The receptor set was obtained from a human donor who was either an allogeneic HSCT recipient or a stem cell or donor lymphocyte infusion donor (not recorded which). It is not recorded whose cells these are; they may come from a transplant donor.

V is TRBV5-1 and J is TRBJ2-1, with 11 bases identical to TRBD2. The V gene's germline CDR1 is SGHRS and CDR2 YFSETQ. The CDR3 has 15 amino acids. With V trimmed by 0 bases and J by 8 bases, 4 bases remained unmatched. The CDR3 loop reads CASSLGLAGFYEQFF. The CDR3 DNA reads TGCGCCAGCAGCTTGGGACTAGCGGGATTCTATGAGCAGTTCTTC.

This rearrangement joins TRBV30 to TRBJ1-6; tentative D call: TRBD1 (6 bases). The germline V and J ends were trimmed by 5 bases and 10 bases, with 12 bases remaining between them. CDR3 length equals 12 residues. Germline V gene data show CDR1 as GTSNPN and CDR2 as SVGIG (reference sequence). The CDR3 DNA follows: TGTGCCTGGTCAACAGGGCGCTCACCCCTCCACTTT. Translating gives CAWSTGRSPLHF.

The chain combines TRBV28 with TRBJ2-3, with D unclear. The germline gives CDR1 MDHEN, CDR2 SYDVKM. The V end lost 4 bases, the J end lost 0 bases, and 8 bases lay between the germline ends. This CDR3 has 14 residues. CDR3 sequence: CASSSGYSTDTQYF. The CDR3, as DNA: TGTGCCAGCAGTTCCGGCTATAGCACAGATACGCAGTATTTT.

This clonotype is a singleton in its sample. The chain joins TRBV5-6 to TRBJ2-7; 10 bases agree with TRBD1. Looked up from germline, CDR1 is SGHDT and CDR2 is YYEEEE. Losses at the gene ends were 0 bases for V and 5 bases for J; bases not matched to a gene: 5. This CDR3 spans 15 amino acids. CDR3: CASSLVGTGAHEQYF. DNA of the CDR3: TGTGCCAGCAGCTTGGTAGGGACAGGGGCCCACGAGCAGTACTTC.

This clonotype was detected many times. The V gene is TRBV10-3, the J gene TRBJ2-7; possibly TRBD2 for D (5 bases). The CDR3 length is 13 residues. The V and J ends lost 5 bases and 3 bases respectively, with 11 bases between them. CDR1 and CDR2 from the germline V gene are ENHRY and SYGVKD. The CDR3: CAISRLKSYEQYF. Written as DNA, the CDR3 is TGTGCCATCAGTCGACTAAAAAGCTACGAGCAGTACTTC.

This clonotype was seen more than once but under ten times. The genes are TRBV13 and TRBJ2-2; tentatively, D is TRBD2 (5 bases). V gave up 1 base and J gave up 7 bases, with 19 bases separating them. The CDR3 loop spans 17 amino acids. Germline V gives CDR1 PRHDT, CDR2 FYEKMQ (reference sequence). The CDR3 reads CASSLVPSGRRIGELFF. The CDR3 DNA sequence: TGTGCCAGCAGCTTAGTACCAAGCGGAAGAAGGATCGGGGAGCTGTTTTTT.

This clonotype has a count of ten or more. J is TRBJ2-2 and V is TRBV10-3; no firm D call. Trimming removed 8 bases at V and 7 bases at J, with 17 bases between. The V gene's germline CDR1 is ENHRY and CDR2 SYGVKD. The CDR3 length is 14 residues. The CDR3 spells CAIGKDLTIGELFF. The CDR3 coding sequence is TGTGCCATCGGAAAAGACCTGACAATCGGGGAGCTGTTTTTT.

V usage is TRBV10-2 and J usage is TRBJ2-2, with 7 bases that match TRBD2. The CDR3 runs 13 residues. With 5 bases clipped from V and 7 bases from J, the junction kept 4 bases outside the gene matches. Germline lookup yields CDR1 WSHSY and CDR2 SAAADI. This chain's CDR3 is CASSPGLGGELFF. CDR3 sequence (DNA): TGCGCCAGCAGTCCAGGACTAGGCGGGGAGCTGTTTTTT.

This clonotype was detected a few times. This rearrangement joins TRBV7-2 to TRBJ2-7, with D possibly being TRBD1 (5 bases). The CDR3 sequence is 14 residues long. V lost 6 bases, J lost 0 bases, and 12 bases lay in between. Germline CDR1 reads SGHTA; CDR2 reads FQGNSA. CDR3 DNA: TGTGCCAGCAGGTCACAGGTATCCTCCTACGAGCAGTACTTC. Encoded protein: CASRSQVSSYEQYF. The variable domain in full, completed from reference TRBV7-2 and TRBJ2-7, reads GAGVSQSPSNKVTEKGKDVELRCDPISGHTALYWYRQSLGQGLEFLIYFQGNSAPDKSGLPSDRFSAERTGGSVSTLTIQRTQQEDSAVYLCASRSQVSSYEQYFGPGTRLTVT.